This T cell receptor (beta chain) was found in a study of CXCR3-negative and CXCR3-positive naive CD8 T cells (dated by TCRdb to between 2018 and 2021). Study-wide context: In total, about 130 million TRB reads were obtained, which works out to roughly 1.5 +/- 0.3 million reads per library. Data from about 12 donors, pooled across two independent experiments, went into the diversity and physicochemical repertoire analyses. The TRBV-TRBJ cluster analysis covered naive subsets from 5 donors and memory cells from 3 donors.

Beyond this particular receptor, the publication reports: Because surface CD5, which is linked to self-reactivity in mice, was comparable between the naive subsets, TCR interaction strength was also inferred from TRB CDR3 physicochemical properties. Freshly isolated PBMCs were used for most assays because CXCR3 expression went down partially after cryopreservation. Compared with CXCR3-negative naive cells, CXCR3-positive naive cells had TRB CDR3s with higher hydrophobicity (lower Kidera factor 4), lower energy, and higher strength and volume indices. Within the same donor, TRBV-TRBJ usage looked similar between naive CXCR3-negative and CXCR3-positive cells, but memory cells had distinct patterns. Repertoire diversity was comparably high in both naive subsets but much lower in memory CD8+ T cells.

For this clonotype: It lacks a known antigen.

Taken from the germline V gene (reference sequence), the CDR1 and CDR2 loops are SGHKS and YYEKEE. Spanning cysteine to phenylalanine, the CDR3 consists of 18 amino acids. DNA is not on record. For every CD8+ T cell subset, 300,000 cells were flow-sorted straight into RLT lysis buffer, and each subset was sorted in triplicate. To exclude memory contaminants, naive CD8+ T cells were stringently defined as CD45RO-CCR7+CD27+CD95-. Standard density gradient centrifugation was used to isolate peripheral blood mononuclear cells from buffy coats. Naive CXCR3-negative and CXCR3-positive CD8+ T cells were flow-sorted using a FACSAria III. Total RNA was extracted from sorted cells with an RNeasy Mini Kit. The sequencing machine was a NextSeq 550. The Human TCR Profiling Kit (MiLaboratory) was used to make UMI-labeled 5' RACE TRB cDNA libraries. The full amount of extracted RNA was used for cDNA synthesis, and the full amount of resulting cDNA was used for PCR amplification. The libraries were made side by side, with each library going through the same number of PCR cycles. As for the authors' bioinformatics: With a requirement of at least two reads per UMI, MIGEC and MiXCR extracted about 56,000 +/- 9,600 unique UMI-labeled TRB cDNA molecules per library. Each library averaged about 37,000 +/- 9,700 functional in-frame TRB CDR3 nucleotide clonotypes without stop codons. After downsampling to 5000 UMI-labeled TRB molecules per sample, diversity metrics such as normalized Shannon-Wiener and Chao1 were calculated in VDJtools. VDJtools was used to calculate clonotype-size-weighted physicochemical properties of the central five CDR3 residues, namely interaction energy, strength, volume and Kidera factor 4. TCRdb reprocessed the reads and lists each CDR3 protein sequence as a single entry, with no DNA. The authors' filters were not applied to this entry. The sample table records under 50,000 distinct CDR3 sequences. Of the sample, 2% to 2.5% is held by the ten largest clones.

This TCR derives from a human donor in good health. Some clones in this sample may be carry-over from other donors' samples. The chain is encoded by TRBV5-5 joined to TRBJ1-1. Material: naive CXCR3- CD8+ T cells from blood. Sample cell subset or site, as interpreted from the label and publication: CD45RO-CCR7+CD27+CD95- naive CD8+ T cells lacking CXCR3 (TNR3-). The CDR3 corresponds to CASSPHWAASPMNTEAFF.